The 8 T cell receptor beta chains below come from one sample, sequenced in a study of glioma-infiltrating T cells after dendritic cell vaccination listed by TCRdb under 2016. The method behind the library was the immunoSEQ multiplex PCR assay. Sourced from immuneACCESS, this table was stored by TCRdb with only in-frame sequences that have V and J called. A share of the clones is absent; for the studies checked, an unresolved V gene accounts for under half, and the remainder has no known explanation. The sample includes about 38,000 clones, with approximately 82% observed a single time. The ten largest clones capture under 10% of the sample. The sequences come from blood, collected before dendritic cell vaccination. The source is a human donor with glioblastoma.

The rearrangement uses TRBV11-2 and TRBJ2-2, with 10 nucleotides matching TRBD1. The CDR3 has 14 amino acids. Germline CDR1 SGHAT, CDR2 FQNNGV. The V segment lost 5 bases and the J segment 6 bases; nucleotides outside the gene matches: 3. This chain's CDR3 is CASSGGTGAGELFF. CDR3 DNA sequence: TGTGCCAGCAGCGGCGGGACAGGGGCCGGGGAGCTGTTTTTT. The full variable domain, with the rest looked up from reference TRBV11-2 and TRBJ2-2, is EAGVAQSPRYKIIEKRQSVAFWCNPISGHATLYWYQQILGQGPKLLIQFQNNGVVDDSQLPKDRFSAERLKGVDSTLKIQPAKLEDSAVYLCASSGGTGAGELFFGEGSRLTVL.

The chain employs TRBV4-1 and TRBJ2-7; weak D call: TRBD1 (6 bases). Trimming stripped 3 bases from V and 2 bases from J, with 14 bases between. The CDR3 contains 15 residues. Per the germline V gene, CDR1 is MGHRA and CDR2 is YSYEKL. The DNA of the CDR3 is TGCGCCAGCAGCCAGGATTGGACAGCTCCCTACGAGCAGTACTTC. This codes for CASSQDWTAPYEQYF.

The gene calls are TRBV4-3 and TRBJ2-5, with TRBD1 matching 12 bases. With 4 bases clipped from V and 5 bases from J, the junction kept 5 bases outside the gene matches. Looked up from germline, CDR1 is LGHNA and CDR2 is YSLEER. This CDR3 is built from 15 residues. CDR3 coding DNA: TGCGCCAGCAGCCCCGGGACAGGGGGCTTGGAGACCCAGTACTTC. Encoded protein: CASSPGTGGLETQYF.

This chain's CDR3 is CASRTGTGGNEQFF. CDR3 DNA sequence: TGTGCCAGCAGAACCGGGACAGGGGGCAATGAGCAGTTCTTC. The gene calls are TRBV6-6 and TRBJ2-1; 11 nucleotides match TRBD1. With 6 bases clipped from V and 6 bases from J, the junction kept 4 bases outside the gene matches. There are 14 residues in the CDR3. Germline V gives CDR1 MNHNY, CDR2 SVGAGI (reference sequence).

This chain joins TRBV30 and TRBJ2-5; D is perhaps TRBD1 (6 bases). V gave up 3 bases and J gave up 1 base, with 12 bases separating them. The CDR3 totals 14 residues. CDR1 is GTSNPN, CDR2 SVGIG, per germline (reference sequence). CDR3 amino acids: CAWRLTGIQETQYF. The CDR3 DNA is TGTGCCTGGAGGCTAACAGGGATCCAAGAGACCCAGTACTTC.

This clone has just one count. The rearrangement uses TRBV7-9 and TRBJ1-2; a possible D gene is TRBD1 (5 bases). In germline, CDR1 is SEHNR, CDR2 FQNEAQ (reference sequence). The CDR3 runs to 14 residues. The ends were cut back, 1 base at V and 1 base at J, with 7 bases in the middle. The CDR3 sequence: CASSLGGVNYGYTF. DNA of the CDR3: TGTGCCAGCAGCTTAGGGGGGGTTAACTATGGCTACACCTTC. Combining the CDR3 with reference TRBV7-9 and TRBJ1-2 gives the whole variable domain DTGVSQNPRHKITKRGQNVTFRCDPISEHNRLYWYRQTLGQGPEFLTYFQNEAQLEKSRLLSDRFSAERPKGSFSTLEIQRTEQGDSAMYLCASSLGGVNYGYTFGSGTRLTVV.

The chain is built from TRBV6-5 and TRBJ2-5; 8 nucleotides align to TRBD2. Germline CDR1 reads MNHEY; CDR2 reads SVGAGI. With V trimmed by 1 base and J by 2 bases, 3 bases remained unmatched. The CDR3 is made up of 15 amino acids. The CDR3 region is CASSYLAGTQETQYF. The CDR3, as DNA: TGTGCCAGCAGTTACTTAGCGGGGACACAAGAGACCCAGTACTTC.

This chain uses TRBV11-2 with TRBJ2-7, with D possibly being TRBD1 (6 bases). Trimming pared 5 bases from V and 3 bases from J, leaving 20 bases between. The CDR3 extends over 16 amino acids. Germline lookup yields CDR1 SGHAT and CDR2 FQNNGV. CDR3 sequence reads: CASSPLGGQTYYEQYF. CDR3 DNA: TGTGCCAGCAGCCCTCTGGGCGGACAGACCTACTACGAGCAGTACTTC. The complete variable domain, with remaining parts taken from reference TRBV11-2 and TRBJ2-7, reads EAGVAQSPRYKIIEKRQSVAFWCNPISGHATLYWYQQILGQGPKLLIQFQNNGVVDDSQLPKDRFSAERLKGVDSTLKIQPAKLEDSAVYLCASSPLGGQTYYEQYFGPGTRLTVT.